The next 5 T cell receptor beta chains were all read from a single sample in a study of beta chain features in type 1 diabetes. Sequencing targeted expressed TCRB transcripts, as all isolated RNA had been reverse transcribed. Clones were sequenced by immunoSEQ multiplex PCR, and TCRdb holds only the in-frame ones, with some missing. Of 680,000 or so clones listed, around a sixth are singletons. Sequenced: naive CD4+ T cells from blood. The receptors stem from a young man in good health.

Comments on this clone: The sample has other DNA sequences that encode this CDR3 too. The chain combines TRBV7-9 with TRBJ1-5; possible D gene TRBD1, 5 bases. The CDR3 covers 13 residues. Trimming left V 1 base short and J 5 bases short, with 6 bases between. Germline V gene lookup returns CDR1 SEHNR and CDR2 FQNEAQ (reference sequence). The CDR3 nucleotides are TGTGCCAGCAGCTTAGGGGGCGATCAGCCCCAGCATTTT. Its translation is CASSLGGDQPQHF.

Concerning this clone: Sequence at one end of the junction differs from germline and may be a read error. The rearrangement joins TRBV7-7 to TRBJ2-1; D not certain. The germline CDR1 and CDR2 sequences are SSHAT and FNYEAQ (reference sequence). This CDR3 spans 14 amino acids. The CDR3: CASSHPPNYNEQFF. In nucleotides, the CDR3 is TGTGCTAGCAGCCACCCCCCTAACTACAATGAGCAGTTCTTC.

The rearrangement uses TRBV5-4 and TRBJ1-2; 7 nucleotides line up with TRBD1. The germline V gene has CDR1 SGHNT and CDR2 YYREEE (reference sequence). The CDR3 consists of 15 residues. The J segment lost 4 bases and the V segment lost 4 bases, leaving 10 bases of the junction unmatched. CDR3 nucleotides: TGTGCCAGCAGCGCCGGGACAGTGGGTCTCTATGGCTACACCTTC. This codes for CASSAGTVGLYGYTF.

This clone was counted a few times. V usage is TRBV7-2 and J usage is TRBJ1-6; no firm D call. Trimming pared 1 base from V and 7 bases from J, leaving 11 bases between. This CDR3 is 15 amino acids long. The V gene's germline CDR1 is SGHTA and CDR2 FQGNSA. The CDR3 protein is CASSLGVPGNSPLHF. The CDR3 DNA reads TGTGCCAGCAGCTTAGGGGTTCCTGGGAATTCACCCCTCCACTTT. Supplemented by reference TRBV7-2 and TRBJ1-6, the full variable domain reads GAGVSQSPSNKVTEKGKDVELRCDPISGHTALYWYRQSLGQGLEFLIYFQGNSAPDKSGLPSDRFSAERTGGSVSTLTIQRTQQEDSAVYLCASSLGVPGNSPLHFGNGTRLTVT.

This clone has only a few counts. The chain uses TRBV7-2 and TRBJ2-7; 9 bases match TRBD1. V gave up 5 bases and J gave up 2 bases; unmatched junction bases: 4. Germline V lookup: CDR1 SGHTA, CDR2 FQGNSA. The CDR3 consists of 14 residues. CDR3: CASSTGQGTYEQYF. The DNA of the CDR3 is TGTGCCAGCAGCACTGGACAGGGGACCTACGAGCAGTACTTC.